These 13 T cell receptor beta chains share one sample of origin, sequenced in a study of T cell repertoires in cytomegalovirus infection. TCRdb analysed the reads with MiXCR anew, one entry per CDR3 protein. The sample shows around 120,000 distinct CDR3 sequences, less than 9.5% of them seen only once. Sequencing was carried out using PBMCs. The receptors here all came from a human donor in good health (CMV status not recorded). Some clones in this sample may be carry-over from other donors' samples.

This clonotype was detected ten times or more. J is TRBJ2-7 and V is TRBV7-2; D is ambiguous. The CDR3 contains 13 residues. Germline CDR1 reads SGHTA; CDR2 reads FQGNSA. The CDR3 DNA is TGTGCGAGCGAAGCCCGATCGGCGGCCGAGCAGTACTTC. Translating gives CASEARSAAEQYF.

This clonotype was observed many times. The V gene is TRBV20-1, the J gene TRBJ2-3, with TRBD2 matching over 8 bases. CDR1 and CDR2 (germline): DFQATT, SNEGSKA (reference sequence). Germline trimming cut 3 bases from V and 0 bases from J; bases unmatched to any gene: 5. CDR3 length: 15 amino acids. CDR3 sequence reads: CSASFIAGSTDTQYF. The DNA of the CDR3 is TGCAGTGCTAGTTTCATAGCGGGGAGCACAGATACGCAGTATTTT.

This clonotype came up many times. The chain combines TRBV5-4 with TRBJ1-2; TRBD1 aligns across 7 bases. Losses at the gene ends were 4 bases for V and 8 bases for J; bases not matched to a gene: 5. Germline V gene sequence: CDR1 SGHNT, CDR2 YYREEE (reference sequence). CDR3 size: 12 residues. CDR3 residues: CASSDRDRGYTF. The DNA for the CDR3 is TGTGCCAGCAGCGACCGGGACAGAGGCTACACCTTC.

This clonotype was picked up many times. The genes are TRBV7-9 and TRBJ2-5; D possibly corresponds to TRBD2 (6 bases). This CDR3 comprises 15 residues. Germline assignment: CDR1 SEHNR and CDR2 FQNEAQ (reference sequence). V gave up 5 bases and J gave up 4 bases, with 17 bases separating them. In nucleotides, the CDR3 is TGTGCCAGCAGCGGGGGGACCCGGCAGGGAGAGACCCAGTACTTC. Amino acid sequence: CASSGGTRQGETQYF. Full variable domain (missing parts from reference TRBV7-9 and TRBJ2-5): DTGVSQNPRHKITKRGQNVTFRCDPISEHNRLYWYRQTLGQGPEFLTYFQNEAQLEKSRLLSDRFSAERPKGSFSTLEIQRTEQGDSAMYLCASSGGTRQGETQYFGPGTRLLVL.

This clonotype appeared many times. This chain joins TRBV2 and TRBJ2-4; possibly TRBD2 for D (6 bases). V was pared by 6 bases and J by 0 bases, with 15 bases between. The CDR3 is 16 residues long. The germline V gene has CDR1 SNHLY and CDR2 FYNNEI. The CDR3 loop is CASRSGAGLAKNIQYF. The DNA for the CDR3 is TGTGCCAGCAGATCGGGTGCGGGGCTAGCCAAAAACATTCAGTACTTC.

This clonotype was seen repeatedly, ten times or more. V gene TRBV6-2 or TRBV6-3 combines with J gene TRBJ1-1; D might be TRBD1 (6 bases). The CDR3 consists of 14 residues. Trimming took 5 bases from V and 7 from J, leaving 17 bases between them. Germline CDR1 reads MNHEY; CDR2 reads SVGEGT. The chain's CDR3 is CASSTARGQLEAFF. In DNA, the CDR3 is TGTGCCAGCAGTACAGCCCGAGGACAGCTTGAAGCTTTCTTT.

The sample holds many counts of this clonotype. The chain is built from TRBV7-8 and TRBJ2-3; D gene uncertain. The CDR3 consists of 14 residues. The V end lost 2 bases, the J end lost 2 bases, and 8 bases lay between the germline ends. Germline CDR1 is SGHVS and CDR2 is FQNEAQ. In DNA form, the CDR3 reads TGTGCCAGCAGCTTAACCGGGTACACAGATACGCAGTATTTT. Protein product: CASSLTGYTDTQYF.

A note on this clonotype: With a much larger clone just one base away, this may be a read error. The gene calls are TRBV19 and TRBJ2-4; D uncertain. Germline lookup yields CDR1 LNHDA and CDR2 SQIVND (reference sequence). CDR3 size: 12 residues. The CDR3 reads CPSSSSGNIQYF. Here the CDR3 DNA reads TGTCCCAGTAGTTCTTCGGGAAACATTCAGTACTTC. Supplemented by reference TRBV19 and TRBJ2-4, the full variable domain reads DGGITQSPKYLFRKEGQNVTLSCEQNLNHDAMYWYRQDPGQGLRLIYYSQIVNDFQKGDIAEGYSVSREKKESFPLTVTSAQKNPTAFYLCPSSSSGNIQYFGAGTRLSVL.

This rearrangement joins TRBV20-1 to TRBJ2-3; D gene uncertain. The CDR3 totals 15 residues. V lost 0 bases to trimming and J lost 0 bases, with 10 bases between them. Germline CDR1 is DFQATT and CDR2 is SNEGSKA (reference sequence). Here the CDR3 DNA reads TGCAGTGCTAGAGATCGCGAAACGAGCACAGATACGCAGTATTTT. It translates to CSARDRETSTDTQYF.

This clonotype was seen repeatedly, ten times or more. The rearrangement uses TRBV7-2 and TRBJ1-5, with D possibly being TRBD1 (5 bases). Germline V gene data show CDR1 as SGHTA and CDR2 as FQGNSA. V was trimmed by 7 bases and J by 2 bases, leaving 12 bases between them. This CDR3 is built from 14 residues. CDR3 residues: CASTNRGGNQPQHF. CDR3 coding DNA: TGTGCCAGCACCAATCGGGGGGGCAATCAGCCCCAGCATTTT.

The rearrangement links TRBV5-1 to TRBJ1-1; D ambiguous. The V end lost 4 bases, the J end lost 4 bases, and 17 bases lay between the germline ends. The CDR3 covers 15 residues. Germline V CDR1 and CDR2: SGHRS, YFSETQ. The CDR3 spells CASSPRGSPPTEAFF. The CDR3 nucleotides read TGCGCCAGCAGCCCCCGGGGAAGCCCCCCCACTGAAGCTTTCTTT.

This clonotype occurred many times. The V gene is TRBV12-3 or TRBV12-4, the J gene TRBJ1-1; the D is unclear. Trimming pared 8 bases from V and 4 bases from J, leaving 14 bases between. This CDR3 contains 13 residues. The CDR3 reads CASVGNMGTEAFF. CDR3 in DNA: TGTGCCAGCGTTGGGAACATGGGCACTGAAGCTTTCTTT.

This clonotype was seen at least ten times. The V gene is TRBV7-2, the J gene TRBJ2-6, with a weak D call TRBD1 (6 bases). V was trimmed by 4 bases and J by 0 bases, leaving 10 bases between them. The CDR3 length is 16 residues. Germline CDR1 reads SGHTA; CDR2 reads FQGNSA. The CDR3 DNA reads as TGTGCCAGCAGCTCAACAGGGTTCTCTGGGGCCAACGTCCTGACTTTC. Protein sequence: CASSSTGFSGANVLTF. The variable domain in full, completed from reference TRBV7-2 and TRBJ2-6, reads GAGVSQSPSNKVTEKGKDVELRCDPISGHTALYWYRQSLGQGLEFLIYFQGNSAPDKSGLPSDRFSAERTGGSVSTLTIQRTQQEDSAVYLCASSSTGFSGANVLTFGAGSRLTVL.